The clone carrying this T cell receptor beta chain has only a few counts. TCRdb's table, derived via immunoSEQ multiplex PCR, lists solely in-frame clones and lacks some. The sample has around 44,000 clones, 90% to 95% seen once. The CDR3 consists of 15 residues. The V end lost 3 bases, the J end lost 2 bases, and 14 bases lay between the germline ends. Germline V CDR1 and CDR2: MNHEY, SMNVEV (reference sequence). These data come from a study of T cell changes during pregnancy in multiple sclerosis. The chain joins TRBV27 to TRBJ2-7, with D possibly TRBD1 on 6 matching bases. This clonotype was sampled from a female donor with multiple sclerosis, enrolled in a pregnancy study. The sample in question was CD8+ T cells from peripheral blood mononuclear cells, obtained in the third trimester of pregnancy. CDR3 sequence: CASSFSQGVAYEQYF. In DNA form, the CDR3 reads TGTGCCAGCAGTTTCTCACAGGGAGTCGCCTACGAGCAGTACTTC.